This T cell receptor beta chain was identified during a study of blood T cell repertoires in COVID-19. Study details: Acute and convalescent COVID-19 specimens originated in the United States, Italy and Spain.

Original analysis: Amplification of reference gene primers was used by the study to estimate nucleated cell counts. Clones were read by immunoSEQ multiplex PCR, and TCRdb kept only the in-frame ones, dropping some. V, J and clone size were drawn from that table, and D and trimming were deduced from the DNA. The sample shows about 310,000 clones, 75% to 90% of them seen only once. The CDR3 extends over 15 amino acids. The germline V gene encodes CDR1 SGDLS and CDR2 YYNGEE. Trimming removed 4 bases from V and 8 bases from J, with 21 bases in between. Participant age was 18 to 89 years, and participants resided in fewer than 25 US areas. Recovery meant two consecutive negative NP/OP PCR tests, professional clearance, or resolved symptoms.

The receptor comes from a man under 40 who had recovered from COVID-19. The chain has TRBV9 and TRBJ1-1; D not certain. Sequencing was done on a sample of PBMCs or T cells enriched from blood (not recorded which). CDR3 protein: CASSSRGAATSEAFF. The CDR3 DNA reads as TGTGCCAGCAGCTCTCGTGGAGCCGCAACTTCGGAAGCTTTCTTT. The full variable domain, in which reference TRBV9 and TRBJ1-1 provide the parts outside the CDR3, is DSGVTQTPKHLITATGQRVTLRCSPRSGDLSVYWYQQSLDQGLQFLIQYYNGEERAKGNILERFSAQQFPDLHSELNLSSLELGDSALYFCASSSRGAATSEAFFGQGTRLTVV.